This T cell receptor beta chain derives from a study of blood T cell repertoires in COVID-19. Across the study: Specimens from acute and convalescent COVID-19 originated in the United States, Italy and Spain. Sample material is recorded as cDNA or gDNA derived from T cells, B-cell-depleted T cells, or PBMCs.

In the study's own analysis: Estimation of nucleated cell counts relied on the amplification of reference gene primers. Assay: immunoSEQ multiplex PCR; the TCRdb copy retains only in-frame clones and omits some. The DNA was the basis for D and trimming; V, J and clone size are from that table. The sample lists 110,000 to 150,000 clones; over 75% were seen once. The sample taken for sequencing was peripheral blood. The TCR comes from a human donor in a cohort sampled during active COVID-19.

The CDR3 DNA follows: TGTGCCAGCAGCCATAGGGCGGGGGAGGATGAAAAACTGTTTTTT. As protein: CASSHRAGEDEKLFF. The genes are TRBV7-9 and TRBJ1-4, with D perhaps matching TRBD1 (5 bases). The germline V gene has CDR1 SEHNR and CDR2 FQNEAQ (reference sequence). Trimming removed 5 bases at V and 6 bases at J, with 16 bases between. CDR3 length: 15 amino acids.